This section outlines one TCR beta chain sequence together with its context. Its specificity is not known. This sample also contains other DNA sequences that code for the same CDR3. These data originate in a study of shared clonotypes between healthy human individuals. The test was conducted at deep level. The table came from immunoSEQ multiplex PCR; TCRdb's copy has only in-frame clones and leaves some out. The sample comprises roughly 700,000 clones, 80% to 95% of which are singletons, and about a third rests with the top ten. General study findings and limits: Estimated richness was generally greater in naive than memory subsets. Clonotype sharing across a few donors was observed for about 4.8% of naive CD4 clonotypes.

The length of the CDR3 is 9 residues. CDR1 is DFQATT, CDR2 SNEGSKA, per germline (reference sequence). The V end was cut by 5 bases, the J end by 4 bases, with 3 bases between. Material for sequencing was memory CD8+ T cells from PBMCs. The subset was: CD45RO+ cells pooled with CCR7-negative TemRA cells. This sequence joins TRBV20-1 and TRBJ2-7; D not certain. The TCR originated in a man aged 18 to 29 in good health. Some clones in this sample may be carry-over from other donors' samples. The DNA for the CDR3 is TGCAGTGCTGGTTACGAGCAGTACTTC. Its protein product is CSAGYEQYF.